Below, 15 T cell receptor beta chains from the same sample are listed, as sequenced in a study of a mutant IDH1 vaccine in newly diagnosed glioma. These TCRs' antigens remain unknown. The repertoire was sequenced with immunoSEQ multiplex PCR; TCRdb's copy has only in-frame clones and lacks some. Of approximately 44,000 clones detected, roughly 90% appear once; the ten largest clones hold 3.9%. The time point was: week 23, last vaccination. All doses held 300 ug of mutant IDH1 20-mer peptide, with topical imiquimod. The source material was PBMCs, sampled from a glioma patient whose treatment included an IDH1 peptide vaccine. The source of these receptors is a man aged 50-60 years with glioma.

This clone has more than one count but fewer than ten. The gene calls are TRBV10-1 and TRBJ1-1; the D gene is possibly TRBD1 (6 bases). The CDR3 length is 16 residues. Germline CDR1 reads WNHNN; CDR2 reads SYGVQD (reference sequence). V was trimmed by 7 bases and J by 0 bases, leaving 18 bases between them. CDR3: CASNRALKLMNTEAFF. The CDR3 region has the DNA TGCGCCAGCAACAGGGCCCTCAAACTAATGAACACTGAAGCTTTCTTT.

The table lists this clone with a count of one. The CDR3 reads CASSPDWGYEQYF. In nucleotides, the CDR3 is TGCGCCAGCAGCCCGGACTGGGGCTACGAGCAGTACTTC. This chain uses TRBV5-1 with TRBJ2-7, with D possibly TRBD2 on 5 matching bases. The CDR3 sequence is 13 residues long. Trimming cost V 4 bases and J 3 bases, with 11 bases left between them. Germline V gives CDR1 SGHRS, CDR2 YFSETQ.

The genes are TRBV2 and TRBJ2-3; possible D gene TRBD2, 5 bases. Trimming shortened V by 6 bases and J by 5 bases, and 9 bases separated the two germline ends. This CDR3 region has 12 residues. Per the germline V gene, CDR1 is SNHLY and CDR2 is FYNNEI. CDR3 protein: CASRRGGDTQYF. In DNA form, the CDR3 reads TGTGCCAGCAGGCGTGGAGGAGATACGCAGTATTTT.

V gene TRBV29-1 combines with J gene TRBJ2-1, with 13 bases fitting TRBD2. CDR3 length: 15 amino acids. The J segment lost 7 bases and the V segment lost 4 bases, leaving 7 bases of the junction unmatched. From germline, CDR1 is SQVTM and CDR2 ANQGSEA. This CDR3 reads CSVAWGTSGTNEQFF. The CDR3 DNA follows: TGCAGCGTTGCTTGGGGGACTAGCGGGACGAATGAGCAGTTCTTC.

The chain has TRBV27 and TRBJ2-7; TRBD2 might be the D (5 bases). Trimming cost V 5 bases and J 4 bases, with 15 bases left between them. Per the germline V gene, CDR1 is MNHEY and CDR2 is SMNVEV (reference sequence). There are 14 residues in the CDR3. The CDR3 protein is CASSTGLGVYEQYF. In DNA form, the CDR3 reads TGTGCCAGCAGTACCGGCCTCGGGGTATACGAGCAGTACTTC.

The chain uses TRBV7-9 and TRBJ2-1; D gene ambiguous. Germline values: CDR1 SEHNR, CDR2 FQNEAQ (reference sequence). The V gene lost 1 base and the J gene lost 0 bases, with 10 bases spanning the gap. This CDR3 spans 16 amino acids. CDR3 region: CASSLGVRPSYNEQFF. The CDR3 DNA sequence: TGTGCCAGCAGCTTAGGGGTCAGACCCTCCTACAATGAGCAGTTCTTC.

This rearrangement joins TRBV28 to TRBJ1-5; D unresolved. The CDR3 totals 16 residues. Germline lookup yields CDR1 MDHEN and CDR2 SYDVKM. The germline V and J ends were trimmed by 2 bases and 0 bases, with 11 bases remaining between them. In DNA, the CDR3 is TGTGCCAGCAGTTTACTATCCAGGTTTAGCAATCAGCCCCAGCATTTT. Translated, it gives CASSLLSRFSNQPQHF.

The V call is TRBV5-4, the J call TRBJ2-3; no firm D call. V lost 4 bases and J 0 bases, leaving 12 bases between the germline ends. The V gene's germline CDR1 is SGHNT and CDR2 YYREEE (reference sequence). CDR3 length: 15 amino acids. The CDR3 is CASSPLNDSTDTQYF. The CDR3 DNA is TGTGCCAGCAGCCCATTGAACGACAGCACAGATACGCAGTATTTT.

The chain recombines TRBV2 with TRBJ2-5; tentatively, D is TRBD1 (6 bases). The V gene lost 5 bases and the J gene lost 3 bases, with 13 bases spanning the gap. In germline, CDR1 is SNHLY, CDR2 FYNNEI. This CDR3 has 14 residues. CDR3 sequence reads: CASSTLQGKETQYF. The CDR3 bases are TGTGCCAGCAGTACCTTACAGGGTAAAGAGACCCAGTACTTC.

The chain uses TRBV28 and TRBJ1-2; D is perhaps TRBD1 (5 bases). This CDR3 has 13 residues. V was cut by 5 bases and J by 8 bases, with 15 bases left in between. Germline V gene sequence: CDR1 MDHEN, CDR2 SYDVKM. CDR3 protein: CASSPQAPSGYTF. CDR3 in DNA: TGTGCCAGCAGTCCACAGGCCCCCTCGGGCTACACCTTC.

The chain joins TRBV29-1 to TRBJ1-2; D not certain. CDR1 and CDR2 from the germline V gene are SQVTM and ANQGSEA. The CDR3 loop spans 12 amino acids. The ends were cut back, 6 bases at V and 4 bases at J, with 12 bases in the middle. As DNA, the CDR3 is TGCAGCGTGGTAACACCACCCTATGGCTACACCTTC. Translating gives CSVVTPPYGYTF. Complete variable domain (other parts from reference TRBV29-1 and TRBJ1-2): SAVISQKPSRDICQRGTSLTIQCQVDSQVTMMFWYRQQPGQSLTLIATANQGSEATYESGFVIDKFPISRPNLTFSTLTVSNMSPEDSSIYLCSVVTPPYGYTFGSGTRLTVV.

This clone was detected only a few times. J is TRBJ1-1 and V is TRBV4-2; D not resolved. The CDR3 is made up of 14 amino acids. Germline V lookup: CDR1 LGHNA, CDR2 YNFKEQ. V lost 2 bases, J lost 0 bases, and 7 bases lay in between. Here the CDR3 DNA reads TGTGCCAGCAGCCAACAGAACATGAACACTGAAGCTTTCTTT. As protein: CASSQQNMNTEAFF.

The chain carries TRBV7-2 and TRBJ2-7; tentative D call: TRBD2 (6 bases). The CDR3 totals 14 residues. Germline CDR1 and CDR2: SGHTA and FQGNSA. V was trimmed by 8 bases and J by 5 bases, leaving 19 bases between them. Here the CDR3 reads CASRPEFGGNEQYF. CDR3 sequence (DNA): TGTGCCAGCCGCCCGGAGTTCGGGGGAAACGAGCAGTACTTC.

The V call is TRBV4-2, the J call TRBJ2-1; 7 bases are shared with TRBD1. CDR1 and CDR2 from the germline V gene are LGHNA and YNFKEQ. The V and J ends lost 1 base and 6 bases, in that order; junction bases with no gene match: 9. The CDR3 contains 16 residues. The CDR3 sequence is CASSQVGTEGLNEQFF. CDR3 sequence (DNA): TGTGCCAGCAGCCAAGTAGGGACAGAGGGTCTCAATGAGCAGTTCTTC.

V and J are TRBV9 and TRBJ2-3; 12 bases map to TRBD2. Germline lookup yields CDR1 SGDLS and CDR2 YYNGEE. Losses at the gene ends were 2 bases for V and 3 bases for J; bases not matched to a gene: 7. The CDR3 consists of 17 residues. DNA for the CDR3: TGTGCCAGCAGCGTCCCTCTAGCGGGGGGGTGGACAGATACGCAGTATTTT. Its protein product is CASSVPLAGGWTDTQYF.